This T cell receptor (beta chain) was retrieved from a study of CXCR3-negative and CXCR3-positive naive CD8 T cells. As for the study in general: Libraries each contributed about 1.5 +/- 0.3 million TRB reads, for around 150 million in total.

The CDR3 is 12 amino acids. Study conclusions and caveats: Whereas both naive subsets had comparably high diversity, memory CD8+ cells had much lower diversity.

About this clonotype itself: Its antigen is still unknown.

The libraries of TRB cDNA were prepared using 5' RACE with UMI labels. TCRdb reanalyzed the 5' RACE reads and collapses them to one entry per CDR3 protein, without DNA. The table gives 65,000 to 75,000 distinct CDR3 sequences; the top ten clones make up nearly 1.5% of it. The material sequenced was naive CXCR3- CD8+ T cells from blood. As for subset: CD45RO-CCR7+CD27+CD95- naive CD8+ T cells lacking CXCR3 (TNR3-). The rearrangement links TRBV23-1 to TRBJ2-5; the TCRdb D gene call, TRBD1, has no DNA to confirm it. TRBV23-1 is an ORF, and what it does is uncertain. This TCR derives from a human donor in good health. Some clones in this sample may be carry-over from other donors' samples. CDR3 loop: CASRTGGETQYF.